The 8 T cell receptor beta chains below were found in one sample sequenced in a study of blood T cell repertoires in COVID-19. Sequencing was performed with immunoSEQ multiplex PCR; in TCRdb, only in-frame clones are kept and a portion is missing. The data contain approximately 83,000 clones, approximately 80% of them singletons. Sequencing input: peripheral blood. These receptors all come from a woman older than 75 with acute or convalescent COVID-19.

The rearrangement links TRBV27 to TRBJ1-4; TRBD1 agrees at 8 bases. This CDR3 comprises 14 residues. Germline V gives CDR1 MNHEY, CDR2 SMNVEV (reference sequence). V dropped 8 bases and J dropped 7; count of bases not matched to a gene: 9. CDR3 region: CASGFQGAAEKLFF. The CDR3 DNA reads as TGTGCCAGCGGATTCCAGGGGGCTGCTGAAAAACTGTTTTTT.

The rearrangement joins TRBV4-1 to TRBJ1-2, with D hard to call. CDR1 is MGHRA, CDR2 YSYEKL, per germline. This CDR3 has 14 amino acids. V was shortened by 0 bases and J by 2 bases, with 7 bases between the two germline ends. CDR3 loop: CASSQEEKNYGYTF. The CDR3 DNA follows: TGCGCCAGCAGCCAAGAAGAGAAAAACTATGGCTACACCTTC.

CDR3 nucleotides: TGTGCCAGCAGCGCTGGACAGGGGGCAGGCGAGCAGTACTTC. Translating it yields CASSAGQGAGEQYF. This rearrangement joins TRBV7-2 to TRBJ2-7; 11 bases line up with TRBD1. V lost 5 bases and J lost 6; bases outside the gene matches: 6. Germline V gene lookup returns CDR1 SGHTA and CDR2 FQGNSA. This CDR3 contains 14 residues.

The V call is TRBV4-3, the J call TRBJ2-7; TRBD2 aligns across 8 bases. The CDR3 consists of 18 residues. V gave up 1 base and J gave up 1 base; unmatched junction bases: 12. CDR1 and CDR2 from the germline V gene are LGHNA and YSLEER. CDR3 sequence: CASSQASTTAGGSYEQYF. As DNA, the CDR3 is TGCGCCAGCAGCCAAGCATCAACGACTGCGGGGGGATCCTACGAGCAGTACTTC.

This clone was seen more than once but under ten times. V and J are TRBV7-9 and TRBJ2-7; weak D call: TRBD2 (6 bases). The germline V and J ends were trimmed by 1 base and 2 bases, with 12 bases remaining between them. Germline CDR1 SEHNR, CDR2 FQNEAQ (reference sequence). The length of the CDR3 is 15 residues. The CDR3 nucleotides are TGTGCCAGCAGCTTAGAAGGGACTTACGCCTACGAGCAGTACTTC. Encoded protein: CASSLEGTYAYEQYF.

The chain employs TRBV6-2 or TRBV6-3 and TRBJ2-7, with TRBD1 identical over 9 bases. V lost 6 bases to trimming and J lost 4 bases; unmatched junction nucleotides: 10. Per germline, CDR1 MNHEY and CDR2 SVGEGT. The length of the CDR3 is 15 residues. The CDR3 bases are TGTGCCAGCAGCCCCCCCCACAGGGGGCCGTACGAGCAGTACTTC. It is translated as CASSPPHRGPYEQYF.

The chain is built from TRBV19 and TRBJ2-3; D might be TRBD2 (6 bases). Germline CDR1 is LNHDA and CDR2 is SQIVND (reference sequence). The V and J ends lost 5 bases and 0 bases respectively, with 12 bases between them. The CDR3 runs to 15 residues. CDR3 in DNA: TGTGCCAGTAGTTTTAGCGGAGGGAGCACAGATACGCAGTATTTT. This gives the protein CASSFSGGSTDTQYF.

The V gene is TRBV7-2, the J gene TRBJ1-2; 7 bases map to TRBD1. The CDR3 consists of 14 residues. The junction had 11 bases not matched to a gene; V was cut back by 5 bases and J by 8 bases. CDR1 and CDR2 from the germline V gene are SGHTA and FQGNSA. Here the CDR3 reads CASSPPDRASGYTF. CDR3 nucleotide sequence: TGTGCCAGCAGCCCTCCCGACAGGGCAAGCGGCTACACCTTC.